This paragraph covers one TCR beta chain sequence. TCRdb keeps only in-frame clones here, not all; method: immunoSEQ multiplex PCR. This sample has around 440,000 clones; approximately 90% occur once, and the top ten carry over 9.5%. The CDR3 spans 13 residues. Germline V gene data show CDR1 as SGHDT and CDR2 as YYEEEE. The ends were cut back, 4 bases at V and 5 bases at J, with 12 bases in the middle. These data belong to a study of blood T cell repertoires in COVID-19. This chain uses TRBV5-6 with TRBJ1-1; weak D call: TRBD1 (6 bases). The receptor comes from a woman aged 45-65 years with COVID-19, enrolled during active disease. Sequenced material: peripheral blood. In DNA form, the CDR3 reads TGTGCCAGCAGCCGTAACAGGGATACTGAAGCTTTCTTT. It translates to CASSRNRDTEAFF. The variable domain in full, completed from reference TRBV5-6 and TRBJ1-1, reads DAGVTQSPTHLIKTRGQQVTLRCSPKSGHDTVSWYQQALGQGPQFIFQYYEEEERQRGNFPDRFSGHQFPNYSSELNVNALLLGDSALYLCASSRNRDTEAFFGQGTRLTVV.